Sequencing of this T cell receptor (beta chain) was carried out in a study of long-term antiretroviral therapy in people with HIV. Points from the study as a whole: Increased diversity was seen after ART, yet it remained lower than in transplant donor controls. Repertoire composition at all time points was dominated by clones that had expanded before ART. Among HIV repertoires, CDR3 length ranges were narrower than those of controls.

This clone was picked up a small number of times. Its specificity is not known. Researchers report immunoSEQ v3.0 was run at survey level. Sequencing was performed with immunoSEQ multiplex PCR; in TCRdb, only in-frame clones are kept and a portion is missing. The sample lists around 27,000 clones, roughly four fifths occurring once. Trimming cost V 4 bases and J 6 bases, with 20 bases left between them. This CDR3 has 15 amino acids. Looked up from germline, CDR1 is SGHRS and CDR2 is YFSETQ. Only United States sites treated participants with HIV. The chain recombines TRBV5-1 with TRBJ2-7, with D perhaps TRBD1 (5 bases). Sequencing was performed on unsorted PBMCs, taken 1.1 years before starting antiretroviral therapy. The source of this sequence is a woman in her twenties or thirties with HIV. DNA for the CDR3: TGCGCCAGCAGCCAGGACACTGGCACTCCCTCCGAGCAGTACTTC. It yields the protein CASSQDTGTPSEQYF.